The 29 T cell receptor beta chains listed next were all sequenced from one sample in a study of neurological immune-mediated disorders. Regarding time point: technical triplicate 3. TCRdb redid the calling of the 5' RACE reads with MiXCR, one entry per CDR3 protein. The table includes about 44,000 distinct CDR3 sequences, about 22% detected once. Sequenced material: PBMCs. These receptors were taken from a man aged 55 to 69 with HTLV-1-associated myelopathy (HAM/TSP).

This clonotype was counted a single time. An end of the junction does not agree with germline; a read error may underlie this. The chain carries TRBV11-2 and TRBJ2-3; TRBD2 aligns across 8 bases. The germline CDR1 and CDR2 sequences are SGHAT and FQNNGV. The CDR3 extends over 14 amino acids. The CDR3 is CASSLEPGLGTHYF. In DNA form, the CDR3 reads TGTGCCAGCAGCTTAGAGCCGGGACTAGGAACGCATTATTTT.

This clonotype was found many times. The V gene is TRBV13, the J gene TRBJ2-7; either TRBD1 or TRBD2 may supply D (6 bases each). The CDR3 extends over 14 amino acids. Germline V gives CDR1 PRHDT, CDR2 FYEKMQ (reference sequence). V was clipped by 5 bases and J by 8 bases, with 19 bases between them. The CDR3 bases are TGTGCCAGCAGCGACGGGGGCGCGGCGGGGAAGCAGTACTTC. This translates into CASSDGGAAGKQYF.

This clonotype occurred many times. The V and J genes are TRBV27 and TRBJ2-2; tentatively, D is TRBD1 or TRBD2 (5 bases each). The CDR3 consists of 18 residues. Germline V lookup: CDR1 MNHEY, CDR2 SMNVEV (reference sequence). Trimming took 3 bases from V and 2 from J, leaving 19 bases between them. The CDR3 is CASSFDVRDPENTGELFF. For the CDR3, the DNA is TGTGCCAGCAGTTTCGACGTTAGGGACCCAGAAAACACCGGGGAGCTGTTTTTT.

This clonotype occurred many times. The chain employs TRBV20-1 and TRBJ2-4; 9 positions match TRBD2. Trimming at V came to 1 base and at J to 8 bases, leaving 15 bases not matched to a gene. CDR1 and CDR2 from the germline V gene are DFQATT and SNEGSKA (reference sequence). There are 17 residues in the CDR3. CDR3 sequence (DNA): TGCAGTGCTAGAGGTCCGGGAGGCGGGAGGGCCGATGACATTCAGTACTTC. Amino acid sequence: CSARGPGGGRADDIQYF.

This clonotype was seen repeatedly, ten times or more. The chain joins TRBV2 to TRBJ1-1, with D possibly matching TRBD1 (5 bases). With 7 bases removed from V and 0 bases from J, the gap between germline ends came to 12 bases. The CDR3 loop spans 14 amino acids. Germline V gene sequence: CDR1 SNHLY, CDR2 FYNNEI. DNA for the CDR3: TGTGCCAGCAACGCTGAGGGGATGAACACTGAAGCTTTCTTT. Translation: CASNAEGMNTEAFF.

This clonotype was recorded at least ten times. The V call is TRBV29-1, the J call TRBJ1-2; no firm D call. CDR3 length equals 12 residues. The germline CDR1 and CDR2 sequences are SQVTM and ANQGSEA. With 0 bases removed from V and 8 bases from J, the gap between germline ends came to 10 bases. In DNA, the CDR3 is TGCAGCGTTGAAGATCGGCGTGGGGGCTACACCTTC. As protein: CSVEDRRGGYTF.

The DNA of the CDR3 is TGCGCCAGCAGCTTGTATGGCGGGAGTTCGCCCGAGCAGTACTTC. This encodes CASSLYGGSSPEQYF. The chain links TRBV5-1 to TRBJ2-7, with 7 bases lining up with TRBD2. In germline, CDR1 is SGHRS, CDR2 YFSETQ. This CDR3 comprises 15 residues. The ends lost 1 base at V and 6 bases at J; junction bases unmatched: 10.

This clonotype was counted ten times or more. The chain uses TRBV20-1 and TRBJ2-1; D perhaps matches TRBD2 (5 bases). Germline lookup yields CDR1 DFQATT and CDR2 SNEGSKA (reference sequence). Between the trimmed V and J ends, which lost 2 bases and 6 bases, there was a span of 14 bases. This CDR3 has 14 amino acids. The CDR3 loop is CSARSRDSVNEQFF. CDR3 DNA: TGCAGTGCTAGAAGTCGGGATAGCGTCAATGAGCAGTTCTTC.

This clonotype was picked up many times. This chain uses TRBV20-1 with TRBJ1-2, with a possible D match to TRBD1 (6 bases). The CDR3 is made up of 15 amino acids. The germline gives CDR1 DFQATT, CDR2 SNEGSKA (reference sequence). V was cut by 6 bases and J by 2 bases, with 19 bases left in between. CDR3: CSAQREGGANYGYTF. CDR3 DNA: TGCAGTGCACAGAGGGAGGGGGGGGCCAACTATGGCTACACCTTC.

This clonotype showed up many times. The V and J genes are TRBV27 and TRBJ1-2; D is unresolved. Germline loops: CDR1 MNHEY, CDR2 SMNVEV (reference sequence). The CDR3 contains 14 residues. V was pared by 5 bases and J by 10 bases, with 20 bases between. CDR3 sequence reads: CASSPTHVEIVYTF. CDR3 DNA sequence: TGTGCCAGCAGTCCGACACATGTAGAAATTGTCTACACCTTC.

By sample fraction, this clonotype is medium-sized (0.01 to 0.1%). This chain joins TRBV5-1 and TRBJ2-2; the match to TRBD2 covers 8 bases. Germline V gives CDR1 SGHRS, CDR2 YFSETQ. The CDR3 runs 15 residues. With V trimmed by 4 bases and J by 2 bases, 4 bases remained unmatched. CDR3 sequence (DNA): TGCGCCAGCAGCCCGGGGGGGCTAAACACCGGGGAGCTGTTTTTT. It encodes CASSPGGLNTGELFF.

This clonotype was recorded at least ten times. V gene TRBV5-1 combines with J gene TRBJ2-5, with 9 positions matching TRBD1. J lost 5 bases, V lost 3 bases, and 5 bases had no gene match. Germline V gene lookup returns CDR1 SGHRS and CDR2 YFSETQ. The CDR3 loop spans 14 amino acids. The CDR3 bases are TGCGCCAGCAGCTCGGGACAGGGCCACGAGACCCAGTACTTC. It yields the protein CASSSGQGHETQYF.

Of note for this clonotype: A much bigger clone sits one base away, suggesting this may be a read error. J is TRBJ2-2 and V is TRBV7-9; no definite D call. This CDR3 region has 14 residues. CDR1 and CDR2 (germline): SEHNR, FQNEAQ (reference sequence). Trimming pared 3 bases from V and 4 bases from J, leaving 9 bases between. DNA for the CDR3: TGTGCCAGCAGCTTTCGAGCTAGCACCGGGGAGCTGTTTTTT. Its translation: CASSFRASTGELFF.

V is TRBV19 and J is TRBJ2-3, with no clear D. The germline CDR1 and CDR2 sequences are LNHDA and SQIVND (reference sequence). The CDR3 is 13 amino acids. Deletions cut 10 bases from V and 2 bases from J, with 13 bases between. The DNA of the CDR3 is TGTGCCACCGCCCCGGGTAACACAGATACGCAGTATTTT. Its protein is CATAPGNTDTQYF.

This clonotype was seen at least ten times. The V and J genes are TRBV5-1 and TRBJ2-1, with D unclear. From germline, CDR1 is SGHRS and CDR2 YFSETQ. V lost 5 bases and J 6 bases, leaving 15 bases between the germline ends. This CDR3 has 14 amino acids. DNA of the CDR3: TGCGCCAGCAGGGTAGGGTTAGCATCCAATGAGCAGTTCTTC. This codes for CASRVGLASNEQFF.

This clonotype was picked up many times. CDR3 loop: CASSVDRGMYEQFF. CDR3 nucleotide sequence: TGTGCCAGCAGTGTTGACAGGGGTATGTATGAGCAGTTCTTC. The chain recombines TRBV2 with TRBJ2-1, with 8 bases identical to TRBD1. Germline CDR1 reads SNHLY; CDR2 reads FYNNEI. The CDR3 contains 14 residues. The V gene end was trimmed by 4 bases and the J gene end by 8 bases; junction bases not matched to a gene: 7.

The J gene is TRBJ2-7, the V gene TRBV7-9; D not certain. The CDR3 runs to 12 residues. The germline gives CDR1 SEHNR, CDR2 FQNEAQ (reference sequence). Trimming removed 3 bases from V and 5 bases from J, with 8 bases in between. The CDR3: CASSLEIHEQYF. The CDR3 DNA reads TGTGCCAGCAGCTTGGAGATCCACGAGCAGTACTTC.

The chain links TRBV28 to TRBJ1-4; weak D call: TRBD1 (5 bases). Trimming removed 7 bases at V and 0 bases at J, with 15 bases between. Germline CDR1 is MDHEN and CDR2 is SYDVKM. CDR3 length: 16 amino acids. The CDR3 loop reads CASNPGDHATNEKLFF. The CDR3 DNA follows: TGTGCCAGCAATCCCGGGGACCACGCAACTAATGAAAAACTGTTTTTT.

This chain links TRBV28 with TRBJ2-3; D remains unclear. V lost 1 base and J lost 0, with 8 bases in between. Germline V gene sequence: CDR1 MDHEN, CDR2 SYDVKM. The CDR3 is made up of 15 amino acids. CDR3 DNA: TGTGCCAGCAGTTTATATCTGGGTAGCACAGATACGCAGTATTTT. Amino acid sequence: CASSLYLGSTDTQYF.

This clonotype has a single count. Here the CDR3 DNA reads TGTGCCAGCTCACCACAATGGACAGCAACTAATGAAAAACTGTTTTTT. Encoded protein: CASSPQWTATNEKLFF. V and J are TRBV18 and TRBJ1-4, with D possibly TRBD1 on 6 matching bases. CDR3 length equals 16 residues. The V gene lost 1 base and the J gene lost 0 bases, with 9 bases spanning the gap. CDR1 is KGHSH, CDR2 LQKENI, per germline.

This clonotype was seen ten or more times. The CDR3 sequence: CASSIGTLGELFF. CDR3 nucleotides: TGTGCCAGCAGCATCGGGACGCTCGGGGAGCTGTTTTTT. The rearrangement uses TRBV7-3 and TRBJ2-2; D tentatively fits TRBD1 or TRBD2 (5 bases each). The germline V gene encodes CDR1 SGHTA and CDR2 FQGTGA. V was shortened by 5 bases and J by 7 bases, with 11 bases between the two germline ends. The CDR3 consists of 13 residues.

To note about this clonotype: A read error may be the cause here, since a much bigger clone is one base away. As DNA, the CDR3 is TGCAGCGTTGTGGGGGGTAGCGGCCCCACAGATACGGAGTATTTT. It specifies CSVVGGSGPTDTEYF. The rearrangement joins TRBV29-1 to TRBJ2-3; D is perhaps TRBD2 (6 bases). This CDR3 is built from 15 residues. Germline V gene lookup returns CDR1 SQVTM and CDR2 ANQGSEA.

This clonotype was counted only a few times. V gene TRBV18 combines with J gene TRBJ1-5; 10 positions match TRBD1. Germline values: CDR1 KGHSH, CDR2 LQKENI. Trimming took 2 bases from V and 4 from J; bases not matched to a gene: 5. The CDR3 has 16 amino acids. Here the CDR3 reads CASSPTGTGANQPQHF. The DNA of the CDR3 is TGTGCCAGCTCACCAACCGGGACAGGGGCTAATCAGCCCCAGCATTTT.

This clonotype appeared a few times. The chain combines TRBV20-1 with TRBJ2-3; weak D call: TRBD1 (6 bases). V was clipped by 7 bases and J by 2 bases, with 13 bases between them. The length of the CDR3 is 13 residues. Germline V gene lookup returns CDR1 DFQATT and CDR2 SNEGSKA (reference sequence). CDR3 DNA: TGCAGTGGGGGGCTAGGATACACAGATACGCAGTATTTT. The encoded protein is CSGGLGYTDTQYF.

This clonotype was recorded many times. The V call is TRBV12-3 or TRBV12-4, the J call TRBJ2-6; D is perhaps TRBD2 (6 bases). Trimming left V 6 bases short and J 2 bases short, with 11 bases between. The CDR3 runs to 15 residues. Here the CDR3 DNA reads TGTGCCAGCAGCCAAGGACTAACTGGGGCCAACGTCCTGACTTTC. Translation gives CASSQGLTGANVLTF.

This clonotype was seen repeatedly, ten times or more. This chain uses TRBV11-2 with TRBJ2-7; 11 bases fit TRBD2. The CDR3 is 17 amino acids. Germline V gene data show CDR1 as SGHAT and CDR2 as FQNNGV. With V trimmed by 0 bases and J by 3 bases, 7 bases remained unmatched. The CDR3 loop is CASSLEYGLAGGYEQYF. In nucleotides, the CDR3 is TGTGCCAGCAGCTTAGAATACGGTCTAGCGGGGGGCTACGAGCAGTACTTC.

The V and J genes are TRBV27 and TRBJ1-1, with D tentatively TRBD1 (6 bases). V shed 3 bases and J shed 10 bases, with 18 bases lying between them. Germline V gene data show CDR1 as MNHEY and CDR2 as SMNVEV (reference sequence). The length of the CDR3 is 14 residues. The CDR3 DNA reads as TGTGCCAGCAGTTTCAACACAGGGTTAGGTGGAGCTTTCTTT. Amino acids: CASSFNTGLGGAFF.

The V call is TRBV20-1, the J call TRBJ2-1; D is possibly TRBD1 or TRBD2 (5 bases each). CDR1 and CDR2 (germline): DFQATT, SNEGSKA (reference sequence). This CDR3 region has 13 residues. Trimming pared 3 bases from V and 5 bases from J, leaving 11 bases between. CDR3 DNA: TGCAGTGCTAGTCGGGGCATCGACAATGAGCAGTTCTTC. Translated, it gives CSASRGIDNEQFF.

This clonotype was detected many times. This chain uses TRBV7-9 with TRBJ2-5, with 8 bases fitting TRBD2. Germline-derived CDR1 and CDR2 are SEHNR and FQNEAQ (reference sequence). Losses at the gene ends were 6 bases for V and 5 bases for J; bases not matched to a gene: 5. The CDR3 loop spans 13 amino acids. CDR3 residues: CASSSGLEETQYF. DNA of the CDR3: TGTGCCAGCAGTTCGGGACTAGAGGAGACCCAGTACTTC.